Sequencing of this T cell receptor (beta chain) was carried out in a study of vaccination and CD4 T cells after COVID-19. The Oncomine TCR Beta short-read assay sequenced DNA from cultured CD4+ T cells. TCRdb re-derived calls from the PCR reads in MiXCR, one entry per CDR3 protein. The sample gives 15,000 or so distinct CDR3 sequences, 48% of which show up once; more than 13% is in the top ten. This CDR3 spans 18 amino acids. Per germline, CDR1 SGHAT and CDR2 FQNNGV. Trimming left V 1 base short and J 3 bases short, with 16 bases between. Treatment of the sample: roughly 10-day PBMC culture with coronavirus spike peptide pools or control peptides (ViraFEST assay). Notes on this clonotype: Its specificity is unknown.

This clonotype originated in a human donor who had recovered from COVID-19. Material for sequencing was CD4+ T cells from blood, cultured in vitro. The chain recombines TRBV11-2 with TRBJ2-6, with D perhaps assigned TRBD1 or TRBD2 (5 bases each). CDR3 in DNA: TGTGCCAGCAGCTTAGGGATCCTCGGGGCACGTGGGGCCAACGTCCTGACTTTC. Its protein is CASSLGILGARGANVLTF.